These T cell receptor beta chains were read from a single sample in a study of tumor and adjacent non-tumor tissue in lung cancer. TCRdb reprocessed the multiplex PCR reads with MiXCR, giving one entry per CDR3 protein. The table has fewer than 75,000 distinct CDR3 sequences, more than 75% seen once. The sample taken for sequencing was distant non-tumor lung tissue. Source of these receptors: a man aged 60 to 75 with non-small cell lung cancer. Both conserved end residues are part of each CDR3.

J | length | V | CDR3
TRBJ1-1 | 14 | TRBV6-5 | CASSTAQGRAEAFF
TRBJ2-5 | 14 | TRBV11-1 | CTSRKVTYQETQYF
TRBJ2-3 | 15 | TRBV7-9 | CASNPTSGRADTQYF
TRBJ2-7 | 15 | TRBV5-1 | CASSPIGTVSYEQYF
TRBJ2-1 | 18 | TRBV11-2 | CANSRRGASGSSYNEQFF
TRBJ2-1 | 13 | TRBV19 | CPTRGRPYNEQFF
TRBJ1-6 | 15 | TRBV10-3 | CVAKSAGPDHSPLHF
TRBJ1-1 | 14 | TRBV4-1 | CACSQIKMSTEAFF
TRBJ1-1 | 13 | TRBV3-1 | CASSQEDAPAGFF
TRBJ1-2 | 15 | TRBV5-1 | CASSATTGHYYGYTF
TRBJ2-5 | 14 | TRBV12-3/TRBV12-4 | CASNRRGGGETQYF
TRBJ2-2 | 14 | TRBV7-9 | CASSLPTLTGELFF
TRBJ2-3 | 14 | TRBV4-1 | CVSSQKMPADTQYF
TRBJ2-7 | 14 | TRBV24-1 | CATSGGGSPYEQYF
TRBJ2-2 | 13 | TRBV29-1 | CSVPDSLTGELFF
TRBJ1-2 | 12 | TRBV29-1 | CSALVILYGYTF
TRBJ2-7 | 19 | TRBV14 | CASSHIFLAEPKYSYEQYF
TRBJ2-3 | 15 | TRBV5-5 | CASSRWGERTDTQYF
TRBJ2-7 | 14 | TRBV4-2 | CASNQEGRVYDQYF
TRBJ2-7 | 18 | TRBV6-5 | CASTGLAGESGFAYEWYF
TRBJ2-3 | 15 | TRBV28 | CATVLAAPNGDKQYF
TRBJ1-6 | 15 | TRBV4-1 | CASSQGQDLVSLLHF
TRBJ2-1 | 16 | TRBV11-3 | CASSPNQLAWLGEQFF
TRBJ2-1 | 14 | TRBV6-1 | CASNPQRGVNEHFF
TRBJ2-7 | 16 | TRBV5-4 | CASSLWGRGDSYEQYF
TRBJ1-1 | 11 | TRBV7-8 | CANSSAGEAFF
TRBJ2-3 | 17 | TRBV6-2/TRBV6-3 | CAGSYKGVRDSPDTQYF
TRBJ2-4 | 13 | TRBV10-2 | CASTTGDKNIQYF
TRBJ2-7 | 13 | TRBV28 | CASSLSRVEEQYF
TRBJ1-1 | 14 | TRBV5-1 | CASMLGAERTEAFF
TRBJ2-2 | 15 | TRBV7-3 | CASSTETRNTGELFF
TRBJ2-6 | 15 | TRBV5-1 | CASSLAPSGANVLTF
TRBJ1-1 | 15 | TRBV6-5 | CASSYGGQVSTEVSF
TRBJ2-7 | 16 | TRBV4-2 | CASSQEGEGGGDEQYF
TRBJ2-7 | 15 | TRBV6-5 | CASSYSRRETDEQYF
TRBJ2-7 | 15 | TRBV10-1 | CASCDTGQGFYEQYF
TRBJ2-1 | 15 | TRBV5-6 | CTSSFDTSGFNEQFF
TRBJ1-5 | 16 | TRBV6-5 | CAGSYSAVTRDQPQHF
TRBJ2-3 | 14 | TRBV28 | CASSLWGRGHTQYF
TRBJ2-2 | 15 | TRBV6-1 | CASSEPTSNTVELFF
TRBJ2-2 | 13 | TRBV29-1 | CSAERDNTGELLF
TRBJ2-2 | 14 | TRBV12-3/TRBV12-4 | CASTLAGGTGELFF
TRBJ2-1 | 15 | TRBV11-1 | CASSFDTCSSNEQFF
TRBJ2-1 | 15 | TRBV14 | CASNHGLAWYNEQFF
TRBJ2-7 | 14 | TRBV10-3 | CTISDGTGSKEQYF
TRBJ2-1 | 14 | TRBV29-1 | CSVQGQGAAREQFF
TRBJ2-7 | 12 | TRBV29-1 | CSVAYCGDEQYF